These 16 T cell receptor beta chains were sequenced from one sample in a study of blood T cell repertoires in COVID-19. Method: immunoSEQ multiplex PCR; TCRdb's copy keeps in-frame clones and lacks some. The data show about 190,000 clones, approximately 81% seen once. The sequencing input was peripheral blood. These receptors all come from a human donor in a cohort sampled during active COVID-19.

This chain connects TRBV7-2 to TRBJ2-2; D is perhaps TRBD1 (5 bases). Trimming stripped 6 bases from V and 6 bases from J, with 11 bases between. The CDR3 length is 13 residues. The germline CDR1 and CDR2 sequences are SGHTA and FQGNSA. CDR3 nucleotides: TGTGCCAGCAGGCGCTACAGGCCCGGGGAGCTGTTTTTT. This codes for CASRRYRPGELFF.

The chain couples TRBV9 to TRBJ1-3; 7 bases line up with TRBD1. J was trimmed by 1 base and V by 3 bases; bases with no gene match: 7. This CDR3 comprises 16 residues. CDR1 SGDLS and CDR2 YYNGEE come from the germline V gene. The DNA for the CDR3 is TGTGCCAGCAGCGAGGGGACAGTGGGGTCTGGAAACACCATATATTTT. Translating gives CASSEGTVGSGNTIYF. Variable domain in full (rest from reference TRBV9 and TRBJ1-3): DSGVTQTPKHLITATGQRVTLRCSPRSGDLSVYWYQQSLDQGLQFLIQYYNGEERAKGNILERFSAQQFPDLHSELNLSSLELGDSALYFCASSEGTVGSGNTIYFGEGSWLTVV.

The CDR3 coding sequence is TGCGCCAGCAGTGTGACGGGGGAGAACACAGATACGCAGTATTTT. The encoded protein is CASSVTGENTDTQYF. The chain links TRBV5-1 to TRBJ2-3, with D possibly TRBD2 on 6 matching bases. The V and J ends lost 5 bases and 2 bases respectively, with 15 bases between them. This CDR3 has 15 amino acids. Germline values: CDR1 SGHRS, CDR2 YFSETQ.

This rearrangement joins TRBV4-1 to TRBJ2-2, with 10 positions matching TRBD1. The germline gives CDR1 MGHRA, CDR2 YSYEKL. V was clipped by 4 bases and J by 7 bases; unmatched bases: 12. This CDR3 is built from 17 residues. Here the CDR3 DNA reads TGCGCCAGCAGCCTCGATCCGTGGGGACAGGGGATCGGGGAGCTGTTTTTT. Protein product: CASSLDPWGQGIGELFF.

This clone was detected once. This chain uses TRBV19 with TRBJ2-1; 14 bases agree with TRBD2. The germline V gene has CDR1 LNHDA and CDR2 SQIVND (reference sequence). This CDR3 spans 17 amino acids. The V and J ends lost 4 bases and 0 bases, in that order; junction bases with no gene match: 2. The CDR3 protein is CASSTGTSGSSYNEQFF. DNA for the CDR3: TGTGCCAGTAGTACCGGGACTAGCGGGAGCTCCTACAATGAGCAGTTCTTC.

V is TRBV11-3 and J is TRBJ1-6; D ambiguous. The CDR3 length is 12 residues. V was pared by 8 bases and J by 9 bases, with 11 bases between. Germline loops: CDR1 SGHNT, CDR2 YENEEA. The CDR3 reads CASLTGSSPLHF. The CDR3 DNA follows: TGTGCCAGCTTAACGGGGAGTTCACCCCTCCACTTT.

The chain joins TRBV2 to TRBJ1-2; TRBD1 is a possible D gene (6 bases). Trimming removed 6 bases at V and 8 bases at J, with 10 bases between. Germline CDR1 and CDR2: SNHLY and FYNNEI. The CDR3 is 11 amino acids. Here the CDR3 reads CASSDRWGYTF. CDR3 bases: TGTGCCAGCAGCGACAGGTGGGGCTACACCTTC.

This clone has only a few counts. The V gene is TRBV6-2 or TRBV6-3, the J gene TRBJ1-1; 9 bases are a match to TRBD1. The germline CDR1 and CDR2 sequences are MNHEY and SVGEGT. V gave up 6 bases and J gave up 4 bases; unmatched junction bases: 9. There are 15 residues in the CDR3. Here the CDR3 reads CASSAVTGGGTEAFF. The CDR3 nucleotides read TGTGCCAGCAGCGCAGTGACAGGGGGAGGCACTGAAGCTTTCTTT.

V gene TRBV7-2 combines with J gene TRBJ2-2; the D is unclear. V was clipped by 0 bases and J by 0 bases, with 5 bases between them. The CDR3 spans 15 residues. Germline V gene lookup returns CDR1 SGHTA and CDR2 FQGNSA. The CDR3 loop is CASSLAQTNTGELFF. The CDR3 DNA sequence: TGTGCCAGCAGCTTAGCCCAAACGAACACCGGGGAGCTGTTTTTT. Based on the CDR3 plus reference TRBV7-2 and TRBJ2-2, the full variable domain is GAGVSQSPSNKVTEKGKDVELRCDPISGHTALYWYRQSLGQGLEFLIYFQGNSAPDKSGLPSDRFSAERTGGSVSTLTIQRTQQEDSAVYLCASSLAQTNTGELFFGEGSRLTVL.

The rearrangement uses TRBV2 and TRBJ1-1; D remains unclear. The CDR3 totals 13 residues. V was trimmed by 6 bases and J by 1 base, leaving 9 bases between them. The germline gives CDR1 SNHLY, CDR2 FYNNEI. The CDR3 loop reads CASSQDQNTEAFF. CDR3 DNA: TGTGCCAGCAGCCAGGATCAGAACACTGAAGCTTTCTTT.

This clone has only a few counts. The chain employs TRBV7-8 and TRBJ1-5; TRBD1 aligns across 7 bases. Germline values: CDR1 SGHVS, CDR2 FQNEAQ. CDR3 size: 14 residues. V gave up 10 bases and J gave up 5 bases; unmatched junction bases: 11. The DNA for the CDR3 is TGTGCCACTACGGACAGGCGTACTTATCAGCCCCAGCATTTT. Translating gives CATTDRRTYQPQHF.

This chain links TRBV4-1 with TRBJ1-5, with 7 bases matching TRBD1. The CDR3 is 14 residues long. The V and J ends lost 6 bases and 6 bases, in that order; junction bases with no gene match: 8. Germline lookup yields CDR1 MGHRA and CDR2 YSYEKL. The CDR3: CASSPRGSGQPQHF. In DNA form, the CDR3 reads TGCGCCAGCAGTCCCAGGGGGTCCGGTCAGCCCCAGCATTTT.

The chain couples TRBV3-1 (or the pseudogene TRBV3-2) to TRBJ2-3, with 7 bases that match TRBD1. The CDR3 runs to 19 residues. Germline-derived CDR1 and CDR2 are LGHDT and YNNKEL (reference sequence). With V trimmed by 0 bases and J by 0 bases, 12 bases remained unmatched. CDR3 loop: CASSQEGGWSRTSTDTQYF. Written as DNA, the CDR3 is TGTGCCAGCAGCCAAGAAGGGGGCTGGAGCAGAACTAGCACAGATACGCAGTATTTT.

The gene calls are TRBV14 and TRBJ1-1, with no clear D. Germline assignment: CDR1 SGHDN and CDR2 FVKESK. The CDR3 length is 13 residues. Trimming stripped 6 bases from V and 3 bases from J, with 11 bases between. The CDR3, as DNA: TGTGCCAGCAGTCCCTCACGGGACACTGAAGCTTTCTTT. It specifies CASSPSRDTEAFF. The full variable domain, in which reference TRBV14 and TRBJ1-1 provide the parts outside the CDR3, is EAGVTQFPSHSVIEKGQTVTLRCDPISGHDNLYWYRRVMGKEIKFLLHFVKESKQDESGMPNNRFLAERTGGTYSTLKVQPAELEDSGVYFCASSPSRDTEAFFGQGTRLTVV.

This chain joins TRBV7-9 and TRBJ1-4; 7 nucleotides agree with TRBD1. V shed 5 bases, J shed 7 bases, and the junction held 10 bases outside the gene matches. CDR1 and CDR2 from the germline V gene are SEHNR and FQNEAQ (reference sequence). The CDR3 covers 15 residues. The CDR3 region has the DNA TGTGCCAGCAGCCCTTTGACAGGGCTTGGTGAAAAACTGTTTTTT. Protein: CASSPLTGLGEKLFF. Full variable domain (rest looked up from reference TRBV7-9 and TRBJ1-4): DTGVSQNPRHKITKRGQNVTFRCDPISEHNRLYWYRQTLGQGPEFLTYFQNEAQLEKSRLLSDRFSAERPKGSFSTLEIQRTEQGDSAMYLCASSPLTGLGEKLFFGSGTQLSVL.

The chain has TRBV7-9 and TRBJ1-2, with no clear D. This CDR3 has 12 amino acids. Trimming removed 5 bases at V and 2 bases at J, with 6 bases between. Germline V gene data show CDR1 as SEHNR and CDR2 as FQNEAQ (reference sequence). The CDR3 here is CASSPGNYGYTF. The CDR3 nucleotides are TGTGCCAGCAGCCCCGGGAACTATGGCTACACCTTC.